The 8 T cell receptor beta chains below all came from one sample that was sequenced in a study of blood T cell repertoires in COVID-19. The assay was immunoSEQ multiplex PCR, and TCRdb's table has in-frame clones only and misses some. The repertoire holds 50,000 to 70,000 clones, with about 78% as singletons. The sample taken for sequencing was peripheral blood. These receptors all stem from a man aged 50-59 years with active or convalescent COVID-19.

The rearrangement uses TRBV6-5 and TRBJ1-5; D remains unclear. From germline, CDR1 is MNHEY and CDR2 SVGAGI. CDR3 length: 12 amino acids. Trimming removed 5 bases at V and 4 bases at J, with 6 bases between. The DNA for the CDR3 is TGTGCCAGCAGTCCCCCGAATCAGCCCCAGCATTTT. This sequence encodes CASSPPNQPQHF.

This chain links TRBV11-2 with TRBJ2-7; weak D call: TRBD1 (5 bases). This CDR3 region has 14 residues. Trimming removed 0 bases at V and 3 bases at J, with 9 bases between. Germline CDR1 SGHAT, CDR2 FQNNGV. The CDR3: CASSLEVRGYEQYF. Here the CDR3 DNA reads TGTGCCAGCAGCTTAGAGGTTAGGGGCTACGAGCAGTACTTC.

The sample holds one count of this clone. V and J are TRBV13 and TRBJ2-7; no definite D call. This CDR3 spans 12 amino acids. Trimming left V 5 bases short and J 4 bases short, with 9 bases between. Looked up from germline, CDR1 is PRHDT and CDR2 is FYEKMQ (reference sequence). The CDR3 is CASSPAPYEQYF. The CDR3 bases are TGTGCCAGCAGCCCCGCGCCTTACGAGCAGTACTTC. Supplemented by reference TRBV13 and TRBJ2-7, the full variable domain reads AAGVIQSPRHLIKEKRETATLKCYPIPRHDTVYWYQQGPGQDPQFLISFYEKMQSDKGSIPDRFSAQQFSDYHSELNMSSLELGDSALYFCASSPAPYEQYFGPGTRLTVT.

Worth noting for this clone: Given a much more abundant clone one base away, this may be a read error. V and J are TRBV19 and TRBJ1-1, with D perhaps matching TRBD1 (6 bases). V lost 9 bases, J lost 10 bases, and 21 bases lay in between. Looked up from germline, CDR1 is LNHDA and CDR2 is SQIVND (reference sequence). The CDR3 is made up of 13 amino acids. CDR3 in amino acids: CASHGGAGVAAFF. Written as DNA, the CDR3 is TGTGCCAGCCATGGGGGGGCGGGGGTGGCAGCTTTCTTT.

This chain joins TRBV7-3 and TRBJ1-2; weak D call: TRBD1 (6 bases). V was shortened by 4 bases and J by 7 bases, with 13 bases between the two germline ends. CDR1 and CDR2 (germline): SGHTA, FQGTGA. The CDR3 runs 13 residues. The CDR3 spells CASSSIRGFGYTF. In DNA form, the CDR3 reads TGTGCCAGCAGCTCCATAAGGGGGTTTGGCTACACCTTC.

This clone occurred a few times. The genes are TRBV19 and TRBJ1-5, with a possible D match to TRBD1 (6 bases). Trimming pared 6 bases from V and 3 bases from J, leaving 15 bases between. Germline-derived CDR1 and CDR2 are LNHDA and SQIVND (reference sequence). The CDR3 extends over 15 amino acids. Written as DNA, the CDR3 is TGTGCCAGTAGCCCAGCGGGGGGCCCCAATCAGCCCCAGCATTTT. This codes for CASSPAGGPNQPQHF.

The chain links TRBV6-4 to TRBJ1-1; no firm D call. The CDR3 has 15 residues. The germline V and J ends were trimmed by 3 bases and 0 bases, with 11 bases remaining between them. Germline assignment: CDR1 MRHNA and CDR2 SNTAGT. CDR3 in amino acids: CASSELDTMNTEAFF. CDR3 DNA: TGTGCCAGCAGTGAGTTAGACACCATGAACACTGAAGCTTTCTTT.

The rearrangement joins TRBV19 to TRBJ2-6, with 10 bases fitting TRBD2. The CDR3 runs to 17 residues. V shed 3 bases and J 0 bases; nucleotides not matched to a gene: 2. Germline CDR1 LNHDA, CDR2 SQIVND (reference sequence). CDR3 sequence (DNA): TGTGCCAGTAGTATTCTAGCGGGGGTCTCTGGGGCCAACGTCCTGACTTTC. Encoded protein: CASSILAGVSGANVLTF. Based on the CDR3 plus reference TRBV19 and TRBJ2-6, the full variable domain is DGGITQSPKYLFRKEGQNVTLSCEQNLNHDAMYWYRQDPGQGLRLIYYSQIVNDFQKGDIAEGYSVSREKKESFPLTVTSAQKNPTAFYLCASSILAGVSGANVLTFGAGSRLTVL.